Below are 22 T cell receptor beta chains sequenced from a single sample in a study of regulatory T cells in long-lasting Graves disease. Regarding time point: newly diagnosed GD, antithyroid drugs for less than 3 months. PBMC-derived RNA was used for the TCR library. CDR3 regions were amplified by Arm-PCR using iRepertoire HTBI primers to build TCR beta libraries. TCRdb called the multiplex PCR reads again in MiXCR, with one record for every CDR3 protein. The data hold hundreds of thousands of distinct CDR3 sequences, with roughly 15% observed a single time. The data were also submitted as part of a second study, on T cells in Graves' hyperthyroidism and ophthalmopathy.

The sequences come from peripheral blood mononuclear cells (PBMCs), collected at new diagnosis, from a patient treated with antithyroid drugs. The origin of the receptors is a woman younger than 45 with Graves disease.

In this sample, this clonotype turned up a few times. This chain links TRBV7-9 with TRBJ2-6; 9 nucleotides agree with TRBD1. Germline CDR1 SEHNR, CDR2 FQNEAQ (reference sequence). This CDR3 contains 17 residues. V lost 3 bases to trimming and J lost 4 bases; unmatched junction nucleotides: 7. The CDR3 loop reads CASSLRDRAYGANVLTF. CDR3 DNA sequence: TGTGCCAGCAGCTTGAGGGACAGGGCGTACGGGGCCAACGTCCTGACTTTC.

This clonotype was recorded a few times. The CDR3: CASSEKLFF. Here the CDR3 DNA reads TGTGCCAGCTCGGAAAAACTGTTTTTT. V and J are TRBV6-1 and TRBJ1-4; D is undetermined. CDR3 length equals 9 residues. Between the trimmed V and J ends, which lost 8 bases and 8 bases, there was a span of 3 bases. Germline CDR1 reads MNHNS; CDR2 reads SASEGT.

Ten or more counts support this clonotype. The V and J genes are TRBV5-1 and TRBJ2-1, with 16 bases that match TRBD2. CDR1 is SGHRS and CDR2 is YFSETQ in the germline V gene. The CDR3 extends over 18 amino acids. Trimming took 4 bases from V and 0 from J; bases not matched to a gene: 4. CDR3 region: CASSGGLAGGISYNEQFF. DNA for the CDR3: TGCGCCAGCAGCGGGGGACTAGCGGGAGGGATCTCCTACAATGAGCAGTTCTTC.

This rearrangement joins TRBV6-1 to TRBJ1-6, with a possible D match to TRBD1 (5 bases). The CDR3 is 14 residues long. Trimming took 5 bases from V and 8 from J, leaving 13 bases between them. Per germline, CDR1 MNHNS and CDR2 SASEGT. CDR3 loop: CASSPQTDYSPLHF. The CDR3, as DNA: TGTGCCAGCAGTCCTCAGACAGACTATTCACCCCTCCACTTT.

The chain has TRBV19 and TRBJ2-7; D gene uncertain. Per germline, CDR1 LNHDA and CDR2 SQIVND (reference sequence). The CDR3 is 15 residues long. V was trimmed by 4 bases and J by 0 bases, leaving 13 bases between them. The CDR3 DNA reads TGTGCCAGTAGTACCCCAGGCGGCGCCTCCTACGAGCAGTACTTC. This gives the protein CASSTPGGASYEQYF.

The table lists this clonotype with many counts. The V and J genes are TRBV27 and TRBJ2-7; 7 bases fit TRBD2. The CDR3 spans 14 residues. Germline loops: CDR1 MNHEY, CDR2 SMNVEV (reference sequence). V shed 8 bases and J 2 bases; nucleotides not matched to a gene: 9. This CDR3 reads CASGLGGGTYEQYF. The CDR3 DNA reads TGTGCCAGCGGACTAGGCGGGGGAACCTACGAGCAGTACTTC.

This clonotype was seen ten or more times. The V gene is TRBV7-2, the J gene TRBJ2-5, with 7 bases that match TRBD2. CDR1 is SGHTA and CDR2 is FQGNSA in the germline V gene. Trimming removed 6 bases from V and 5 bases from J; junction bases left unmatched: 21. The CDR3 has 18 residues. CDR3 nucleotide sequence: TGTGCCAGCAGTATTGCCAGGGTCCGGACTAGAGCGGGGGAGACCCAGTACTTC. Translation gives CASSIARVRTRAGETQYF.

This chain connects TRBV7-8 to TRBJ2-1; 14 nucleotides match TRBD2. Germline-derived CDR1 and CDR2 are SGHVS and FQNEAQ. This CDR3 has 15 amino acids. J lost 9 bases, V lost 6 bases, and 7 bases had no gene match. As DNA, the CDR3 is TGTGCCAGCAGTCCCGGGACTAGCGGGAGCCTTGAGCAGTTCTTC. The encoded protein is CASSPGTSGSLEQFF.

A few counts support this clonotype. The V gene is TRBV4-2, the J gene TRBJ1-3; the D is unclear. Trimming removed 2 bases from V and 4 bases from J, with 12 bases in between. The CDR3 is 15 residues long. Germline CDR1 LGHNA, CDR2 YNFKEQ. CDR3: CASSQSVYTGNTIYF. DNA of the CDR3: TGTGCCAGCAGCCAATCCGTTTATACGGGAAACACCATATATTTT.

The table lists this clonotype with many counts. This CDR3 is CASSPTRDRIDYGYTF. In nucleotides, the CDR3 is TGTGCCAGCAGCCCGACCCGGGACAGGATAGACTATGGCTACACCTTC. This chain connects TRBV7-9 to TRBJ1-2; 8 nucleotides line up with TRBD1. The trim removed 5 bases at V and 3 bases at J, leaving 11 bases unmatched. Germline V gene sequence: CDR1 SEHNR, CDR2 FQNEAQ (reference sequence). This CDR3 has 16 amino acids.

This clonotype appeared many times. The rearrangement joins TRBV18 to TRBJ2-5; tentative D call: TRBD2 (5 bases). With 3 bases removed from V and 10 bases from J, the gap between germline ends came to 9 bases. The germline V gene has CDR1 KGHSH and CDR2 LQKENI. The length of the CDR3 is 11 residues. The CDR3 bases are TGTGCCAGCTCACCTTCTGGAGGCCAGTACTTC. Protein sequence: CASSPSGGQYF.

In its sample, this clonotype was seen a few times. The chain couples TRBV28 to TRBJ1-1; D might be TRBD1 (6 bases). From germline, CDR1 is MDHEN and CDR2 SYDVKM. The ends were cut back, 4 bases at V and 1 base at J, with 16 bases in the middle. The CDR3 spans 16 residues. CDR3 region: CASSSWWAGQNTEAFF. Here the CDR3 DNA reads TGTGCCAGCAGTTCATGGTGGGCGGGACAGAACACTGAAGCTTTCTTT.

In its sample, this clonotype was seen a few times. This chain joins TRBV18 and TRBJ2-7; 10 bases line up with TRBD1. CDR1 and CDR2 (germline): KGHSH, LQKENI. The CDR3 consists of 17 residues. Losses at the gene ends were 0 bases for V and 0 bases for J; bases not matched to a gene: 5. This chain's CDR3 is CASSPPDRGRTSYEQYF. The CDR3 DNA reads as TGTGCCAGCTCACCACCGGACAGGGGGAGGACCTCCTACGAGCAGTACTTC.

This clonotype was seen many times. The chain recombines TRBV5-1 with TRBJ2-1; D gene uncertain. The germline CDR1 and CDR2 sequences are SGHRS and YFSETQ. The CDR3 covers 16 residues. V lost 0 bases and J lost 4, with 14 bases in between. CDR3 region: CASSLAGVSTYNEQFF. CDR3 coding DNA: TGCGCCAGCAGCTTGGCCGGCGTATCAACTTACAATGAGCAGTTCTTC.

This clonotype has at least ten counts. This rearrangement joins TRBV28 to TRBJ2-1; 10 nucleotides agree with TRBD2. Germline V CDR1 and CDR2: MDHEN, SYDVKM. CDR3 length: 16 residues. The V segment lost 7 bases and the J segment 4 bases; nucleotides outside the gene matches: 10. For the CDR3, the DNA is TGTGCCAGCATCCCCTCTAGCGGGAGTTCATACAATGAGCAGTTCTTC. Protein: CASIPSSGSSYNEQFF.

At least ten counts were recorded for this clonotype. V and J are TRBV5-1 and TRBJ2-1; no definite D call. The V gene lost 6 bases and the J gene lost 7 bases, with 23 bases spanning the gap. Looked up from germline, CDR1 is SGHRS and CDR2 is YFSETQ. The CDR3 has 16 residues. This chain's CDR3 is CASTPRELPIWNEQFF. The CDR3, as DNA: TGCGCCAGCACCCCTCGTGAACTTCCTATTTGGAATGAGCAGTTCTTC.

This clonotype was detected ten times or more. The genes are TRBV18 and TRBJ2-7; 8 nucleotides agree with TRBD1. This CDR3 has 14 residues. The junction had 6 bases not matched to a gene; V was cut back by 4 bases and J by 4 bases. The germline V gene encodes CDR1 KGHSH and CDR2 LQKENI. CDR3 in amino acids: CASSRETGEYEQYF. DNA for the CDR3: TGTGCCAGCTCACGGGAGACAGGGGAGTACGAGCAGTACTTC.

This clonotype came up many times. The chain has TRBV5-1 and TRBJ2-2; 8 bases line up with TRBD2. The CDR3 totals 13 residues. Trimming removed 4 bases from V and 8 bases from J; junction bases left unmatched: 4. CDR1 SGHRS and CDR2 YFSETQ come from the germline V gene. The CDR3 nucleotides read TGCGCCAGCAGCGGGGGACTAGGTGGGGAGCTGTTTTTT. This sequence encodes CASSGGLGGELFF.

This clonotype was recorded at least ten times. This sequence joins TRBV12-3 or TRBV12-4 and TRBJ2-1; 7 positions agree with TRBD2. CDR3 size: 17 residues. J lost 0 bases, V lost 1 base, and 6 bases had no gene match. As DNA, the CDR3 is TGTGCCAGCAGTTTAGGTGTAGCGGGTTCCTCCTACAATGAGCAGTTCTTC. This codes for CASSLGVAGSSYNEQFF.

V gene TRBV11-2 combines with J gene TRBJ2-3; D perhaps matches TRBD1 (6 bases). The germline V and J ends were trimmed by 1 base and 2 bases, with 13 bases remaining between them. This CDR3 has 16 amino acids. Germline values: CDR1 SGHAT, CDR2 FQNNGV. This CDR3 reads CASSLGRDTVTDTQYF. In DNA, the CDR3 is TGTGCCAGCAGCTTAGGCCGGGACACTGTCACAGATACGCAGTATTTT.

The CDR3 reads CASSSSGRGRANTGELFF. In nucleotides, the CDR3 is TGCGCCAGCAGCTCTAGCGGGAGGGGCCGTGCGAACACCGGGGAGCTGTTTTTT. The chain is built from TRBV5-1 and TRBJ2-2, with TRBD2 matching over 12 bases. Germline values: CDR1 SGHRS, CDR2 YFSETQ. The J segment lost 0 bases and the V segment lost 3 bases, leaving 6 bases of the junction unmatched. CDR3 size: 18 residues. Supplemented by reference TRBV5-1 and TRBJ2-2, the full variable domain reads KAGVTQTPRYLIKTRGQQVTLSCSPISGHRSVSWYQQTPGQGLQFLFEYFSETQRNKGNFPGRFSGRQFSNSRSEMNVSTLELGDSALYLCASSSSGRGRANTGELFFGEGSRLTVL.

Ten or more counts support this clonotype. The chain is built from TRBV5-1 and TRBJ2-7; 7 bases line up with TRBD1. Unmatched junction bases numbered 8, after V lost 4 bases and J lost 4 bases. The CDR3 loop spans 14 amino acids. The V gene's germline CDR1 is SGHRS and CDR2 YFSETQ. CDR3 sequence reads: CASSREGTDYEQYF. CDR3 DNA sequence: TGCGCCAGCAGCAGGGAAGGGACAGATTACGAGCAGTACTTC.